This T cell receptor beta chain was captured by sequencing in a study of blood T cell repertoires in COVID-19. Study-wide background: Specimens from acute and convalescent COVID-19 originated in the United States, Italy and Spain. Sources were T cells, B-cell-depleted T cells, or PBMCs; the material itself was cDNA or gDNA.

Germline V gene lookup returns CDR1 SGHRS and CDR2 YFSETQ. The CDR3 loop spans 16 amino acids. V gave up 2 bases and J gave up 0 bases, with 12 bases separating them. In the authors' workflow: Nucleated cell counts were estimated from reference gene primer amplification. Some clones are missing from TCRdb's copy, which holds only in-frame ones; the method was immunoSEQ multiplex PCR. Clone size and the V and J calls come from that table; the DNA yielded D and trimming. In the table there are around 73,000 clones, 70% to 85% of which are singletons. Sequencing used peripheral blood. The source is a woman aged 55-69 years with acute or convalescent COVID-19. The rearrangement uses TRBV5-1 and TRBJ2-1; no definite D call. The CDR3 coding sequence is TGCGCCAGCAGCTTTGGTAGCCCTACCTCCTACAATGAGCAGTTCTTC. This encodes CASSFGSPTSYNEQFF.